One sample yielded the 25 T cell receptor beta chains listed below, sequenced in a study of spatial heterogeneity in lung cancer. The time point: sample taken at primary tumor resection. From tumor, nontumor lung or frozen PBMC, whole RNA was taken unsorted for sequencing. TCRdb redid the calling of the 5' RACE reads with MiXCR, one entry per CDR3 protein. The sample yields approximately 600 distinct CDR3 sequences, over 70% seen once. The sequencing used PBMCs, collected at surgery. Receptor source: a female donor with early-stage non-small cell lung cancer.

With respect to this clonotype: This beta chain slipped into a library made for alpha chains as a stray read, so its size is not meaningful. This chain joins TRBV29-1 and TRBJ2-3, with D tentatively TRBD2 (5 bases). CDR3 length: 12 residues. The germline V and J ends were trimmed by 3 bases and 4 bases, with 8 bases remaining between them. CDR1 is SQVTM and CDR2 is ANQGSEA in the germline V gene. The chain's CDR3 is CSVDDGADTQYF. Written as DNA, the CDR3 is TGCAGCGTTGACGACGGGGCAGATACGCAGTATTTT.

As regards this clonotype: This beta chain is an off-target read within a library intended for alpha chains, so its frequency means little. The rearrangement links TRBV12-3 or TRBV12-4 to TRBJ2-7; possibly TRBD1 for D (6 bases). Between the trimmed V and J ends, which lost 2 bases and 2 bases, there was a span of 13 bases. The CDR3 has 15 amino acids. For the CDR3, the DNA is TGTGCCAGCAGTTTAACAGGGAACCCGACCTACGAGCAGTACTTC. Amino acids: CASSLTGNPTYEQYF.

To note about this clonotype: This beta chain appears as a stray read in a library generated for alpha chains; its size is not informative. V usage is TRBV19 and J usage is TRBJ1-5; 10 bases are a match to TRBD1. From germline, CDR1 is LNHDA and CDR2 SQIVND (reference sequence). The length of the CDR3 is 16 residues. The ends lost 3 bases at V and 5 bases at J; junction bases unmatched: 7. CDR3 region: CASSIYSGTGDQPQHF. The CDR3 DNA follows: TGTGCCAGTAGTATCTATTCCGGGACAGGGGATCAGCCCCAGCATTTT.

Note on this clonotype: This beta chain is off target for a library built for alpha chains, so its abundance means little. V usage is TRBV11-2 and J usage is TRBJ2-6; D not certain. Germline V lookup: CDR1 SGHAT, CDR2 FQNNGV. This CDR3 comprises 14 residues. V was clipped by 6 bases and J by 0 bases, with 6 bases between them. CDR3 nucleotides: TGTGCCAGCAGTTTGAACTCTGGGGCCAACGTCCTGACTTTC. It is translated as CASSLNSGANVLTF.

A remark on this clonotype: This beta chain slipped into a library made for alpha chains as a stray read, so its size is not meaningful. This rearrangement joins TRBV9 to TRBJ2-7; TRBD2 matches 13 bases. Germline CDR1 SGDLS, CDR2 YYNGEE. V trimming: 1 base; J trimming: 2 bases; junction bases outside the gene matches: 3. The CDR3 sequence is 16 residues long. The CDR3: CASSVTGLAGAYEQYF. CDR3 coding DNA: TGTGCCAGCAGCGTAACCGGACTAGCGGGAGCCTACGAGCAGTACTTC.

Worth noting for this clonotype: This beta chain is an off-target read within a library intended for alpha chains, so its frequency means little. This chain joins TRBV10-3 and TRBJ1-1; the match to TRBD1 covers 11 bases. The CDR3 sequence is 14 residues long. Germline V gives CDR1 ENHRY, CDR2 SYGVKD. Germline trimming cut 6 bases from V and 5 bases from J; bases unmatched to any gene: 5. In DNA form, the CDR3 reads TGTGCCATCAGCGGACAGGGGGCGAAGACTGAAGCTTTCTTT. This gives the protein CAISGQGAKTEAFF.

Points on this clonotype: With the library built for alpha chains, this beta chain is off target and its frequency is not meaningful. The rearrangement joins TRBV4-3 to TRBJ2-3, with no clear D. This CDR3 spans 13 amino acids. Per the germline V gene, CDR1 is LGHNA and CDR2 is YSLEER. Deletions cut 3 bases from V and 4 bases from J, with 8 bases between. The CDR3 region has the DNA TGCGCCAGCAGCCAGGGTCCGGCAGATACGCAGTATTTT. Translation gives CASSQGPADTQYF.

Concerning this clonotype: Within a library made for alpha chains, this beta chain is off target, and its count is uninformative. V is TRBV9 and J is TRBJ2-5; unclear D gene. V shed 0 bases and J shed 0 bases, with 9 bases lying between them. Germline assignment: CDR1 SGDLS and CDR2 YYNGEE. The CDR3 extends over 15 amino acids. As DNA, the CDR3 is TGTGCCAGCAGCGTAGCGGTCCGAAACCAAGAGACCCAGTACTTC. Protein product: CASSVAVRNQETQYF. Variable domain in full (rest from reference TRBV9 and TRBJ2-5): DSGVTQTPKHLITATGQRVTLRCSPRSGDLSVYWYQQSLDQGLQFLIQYYNGEERAKGNILERFSAQQFPDLHSELNLSSLELGDSALYFCASSVAVRNQETQYFGPGTRLLVL.

On this clonotype: The library was built for alpha chains, so this beta chain is an off-target read and its size means little. V gene TRBV12-3 or TRBV12-4 combines with J gene TRBJ1-1; 9 bases map to TRBD1. The ends lost 5 bases at V and 1 base at J; junction bases unmatched: 2. The CDR3 is made up of 14 amino acids. CDR3 loop: CASSLTGGNTEAFF. The CDR3 DNA sequence: TGTGCCAGCAGTCTGACAGGGGGGAACACTGAAGCTTTCTTT.

With regard to this clonotype: This beta chain is off target for a library built for alpha chains, so its abundance means little. The chain joins TRBV7-6 to TRBJ2-1, with TRBD2 identical over 7 bases. CDR1 is SGHVS, CDR2 FNYEAQ, per germline. The J segment lost 4 bases and the V segment lost 5 bases, leaving 8 bases of the junction unmatched. The CDR3 loop spans 15 amino acids. This CDR3 is CASSKPGLSYNEQFF. CDR3 nucleotide sequence: TGTGCCAGCAGCAAACCGGGACTATCATACAATGAGCAGTTCTTC.

This clonotype was seen a few times. This beta chain turned up in a library designed for alpha chains; as an off-target read, its abundance says little. The V and J genes are TRBV9 and TRBJ2-1; D call uncertain. Germline CDR1 and CDR2: SGDLS and YYNGEE. V was clipped by 3 bases and J by 2 bases, with 6 bases between them. There are 13 residues in the CDR3. CDR3 sequence: CASSAVPYNEQFF. The CDR3 region has the DNA TGTGCCAGCAGCGCAGTGCCCTACAATGAGCAGTTCTTC.

To note about this clonotype: This beta chain is off target for a library built for alpha chains, so its abundance means little. This chain uses TRBV6-2 or TRBV6-3 with TRBJ2-7; the match to TRBD2 covers 10 bases. Trimming took 0 bases from V and 4 from J; bases not matched to a gene: 3. Germline loops: CDR1 MNHEY, CDR2 SVGEGT. The CDR3 sequence is 15 residues long. CDR3: CASSYSASGGYEQYF. The CDR3 bases are TGTGCCAGCAGTTACTCCGCTAGCGGGGGTTACGAGCAGTACTTC.

Note on this clonotype: Found in a library prepared for alpha chains, this beta chain is an off-target read, and its abundance has little meaning. The chain links TRBV20-1 to TRBJ2-3, with TRBD2 matching over 10 bases. The V gene's germline CDR1 is DFQATT and CDR2 SNEGSKA (reference sequence). The CDR3 contains 17 residues. V shed 0 bases and J 2 bases; nucleotides not matched to a gene: 8. Here the CDR3 reads CSARDLLGLALTDTQYF. The DNA of the CDR3 is TGCAGTGCTAGAGATCTCTTGGGACTAGCGCTCACAGATACGCAGTATTTT.

A word on this clonotype: This beta chain is off target for a library built for alpha chains, so its abundance means little. V usage is TRBV6-6 and J usage is TRBJ2-3; D gene ambiguous. Germline CDR1 MNHNY, CDR2 SVGAGI (reference sequence). Between the trimmed V and J ends, which lost 6 bases and 2 bases, there was a span of 6 bases. The CDR3 has 12 amino acids. The CDR3 DNA sequence: TGTGCCAGCAGCCACAACACAGATACGCAGTATTTT. Residues: CASSHNTDTQYF.

Comment on this clonotype: Because this beta chain is a stray read in a library intended to capture alpha chains, its abundance should not be given much weight. The chain links TRBV6-5 to TRBJ1-3; no firm D call. CDR1 and CDR2 from the germline V gene are MNHEY and SVGAGI. With 2 bases removed from V and 2 bases from J, the gap between germline ends came to 7 bases. The CDR3 totals 14 residues. The CDR3 nucleotides read TGTGCCAGCAGTTACAATGTACCTGGAAACACCATATATTTT. It codes for CASSYNVPGNTIYF.

About this clonotype: This beta chain lies outside the target of a library built for alpha chains; its clone size means little. This chain links TRBV6-2 or TRBV6-3 with TRBJ1-1, with a tentative D call TRBD1 (5 bases). The CDR3 extends over 15 amino acids. CDR1 is MNHEY and CDR2 is SVGEGT in the germline V gene. The ends were cut back, 6 bases at V and 5 bases at J, with 19 bases in the middle. For the CDR3, the DNA is TGTGCCAGCAGCCGCAGGGACCCTGGGGGGACTGAAGCTTTCTTT. Its translation is CASSRRDPGGTEAFF.

With regard to this clonotype: The library was designed around alpha chains, so this beta chain is a stray read whose abundance carries little weight. This chain joins TRBV3-1 and TRBJ2-3, with a tentative D call TRBD1 (5 bases). The CDR3 is made up of 18 amino acids. Between the trimmed V and J ends, which lost 1 base and 0 bases, there was a span of 17 bases. The germline V gene encodes CDR1 LGHDT and CDR2 YNNKEL (reference sequence). The DNA for the CDR3 is TGTGCCAGCAGCCAAGGTTGGGCTGGTCGGACAAGCACAGATACGCAGTATTTT. Its translation: CASSQGWAGRTSTDTQYF.

In the case of this clonotype: This beta chain was picked up by a library intended for alpha chains and is off target, so its count carries little meaning. The V gene is TRBV20-1, the J gene TRBJ2-3, with 11 bases identical to TRBD2. Per germline, CDR1 DFQATT and CDR2 SNEGSKA (reference sequence). V shed 6 bases, J shed 0 bases, and the junction held 5 bases outside the gene matches. There are 15 residues in the CDR3. CDR3 coding DNA: TGCAGTGCGGGGACTAGCGGACTGAGCACAGATACGCAGTATTTT. The encoded protein is CSAGTSGLSTDTQYF.

In the case of this clonotype: As an off-target read in a library built for alpha chains, this beta chain has a frequency of little significance. V gene TRBV29-1 combines with J gene TRBJ1-1; D uncertain. From germline, CDR1 is SQVTM and CDR2 ANQGSEA. With 6 bases removed from V and 1 base from J, the gap between germline ends came to 9 bases. The CDR3 extends over 12 amino acids. As DNA, the CDR3 is TGCAGCGTCCCTGCAGGGAACACTGAAGCTTTCTTT. It translates to CSVPAGNTEAFF.

As regards this clonotype: Because the library targeted alpha chains, this beta chain is an off-target read whose size means little. V is TRBV4-3 and J is TRBJ2-1; 13 positions agree with TRBD2. Germline V gene data show CDR1 as LGHNA and CDR2 as YSLEER. This CDR3 comprises 18 residues. J was trimmed by 7 bases and V by 0 bases; bases with no gene match: 9. The chain's CDR3 is CASSQELAGGPAVNEQFF. Here the CDR3 DNA reads TGCGCCAGCAGCCAAGAACTAGCGGGAGGGCCCGCGGTAAATGAGCAGTTCTTC.

This clonotype has just a few counts. Little can be read into the size of this beta chain, an off-target read in a library designed for alpha chains. V gene TRBV11-2 combines with J gene TRBJ2-2; D call uncertain. Germline CDR1 SGHAT, CDR2 FQNNGV. V lost 2 bases, J lost 1 base, and 8 bases lay in between. This CDR3 region has 15 residues. The CDR3 sequence is CASSLNAGNTGELFF. CDR3 nucleotides: TGTGCCAGCAGCTTAAACGCAGGGAACACCGGGGAGCTGTTTTTT.

Comment on this clonotype: This beta chain was picked up by a library intended for alpha chains and is off target, so its count carries little meaning. V gene TRBV20-1 combines with J gene TRBJ1-1; TRBD1 matches 9 bases. CDR1 and CDR2 (germline): DFQATT, SNEGSKA (reference sequence). The CDR3 is 14 amino acids. J lost 8 bases, V lost 1 base, and 8 bases had no gene match. The CDR3 sequence is CSARVWTGEVEAFF. The CDR3 region has the DNA TGCAGTGCTAGAGTTTGGACAGGGGAGGTGGAAGCTTTCTTT.

Notes on this clonotype: Within a library made for alpha chains, this beta chain is off target, and its count is uninformative. This chain connects TRBV25-1 to TRBJ2-1, with 9 bases that match TRBD1. V was pared by 4 bases and J by 5 bases, with 6 bases of the junction left unmatched. This CDR3 contains 15 residues. Germline V CDR1 and CDR2: MGHDK, SYGVNS. CDR3 in DNA: TGTGCCAGCAGTGTTCGGGGGACAGGGAACAATGAGCAGTTCTTC. It yields the protein CASSVRGTGNNEQFF.

As for this clonotype: This beta chain is a stray sequence in a library constructed for alpha chains; its clone size is not meaningful. This chain joins TRBV29-1 and TRBJ2-6, with D uncertain. The CDR3 has 14 residues. V was clipped by 6 bases and J by 3 bases, with 12 bases between them. Germline CDR1 reads SQVTM; CDR2 reads ANQGSEA. Here the CDR3 DNA reads TGCAGCGTGAAACCGGGTAATGGGGCCAACGTCCTGACTTTC. Its protein is CSVKPGNGANVLTF. The full variable domain, its missing parts supplied by reference TRBV29-1 and TRBJ2-6, is SAVISQKPSRDICQRGTSLTIQCQVDSQVTMMFWYRQQPGQSLTLIATANQGSEATYESGFVIDKFPISRPNLTFSTLTVSNMSPEDSSIYLCSVKPGNGANVLTFGAGSRLTVL.

As to this clonotype: For a library built for alpha chains, this beta chain is a stray read; little rests on its size. The V gene is TRBV19, the J gene TRBJ1-5; D is unresolved. The CDR3 covers 12 residues. V was trimmed by 3 bases and J by 4 bases, leaving 4 bases between them. Germline CDR1 and CDR2: LNHDA and SQIVND (reference sequence). For the CDR3, the DNA is TGTGCCAGTAGTATTGGGAATCAGCCCCAGCATTTT. Residues: CASSIGNQPQHF. Supplemented by reference TRBV19 and TRBJ1-5, the full variable domain reads DGGITQSPKYLFRKEGQNVTLSCEQNLNHDAMYWYRQDPGQGLRLIYYSQIVNDFQKGDIAEGYSVSREKKESFPLTVTSAQKNPTAFYLCASSIGNQPQHFGDGTRLSIL.